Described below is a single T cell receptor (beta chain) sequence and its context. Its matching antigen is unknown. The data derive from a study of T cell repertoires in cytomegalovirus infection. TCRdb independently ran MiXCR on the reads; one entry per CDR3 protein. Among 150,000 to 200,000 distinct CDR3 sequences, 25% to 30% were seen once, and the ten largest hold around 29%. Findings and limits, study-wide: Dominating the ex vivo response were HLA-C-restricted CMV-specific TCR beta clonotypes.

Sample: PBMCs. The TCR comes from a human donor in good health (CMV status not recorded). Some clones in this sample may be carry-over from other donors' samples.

Here the CDR3 reads CASGSQWGKTETQYF. The CDR3 DNA follows: TGTGCCAGCGGCTCCCAATGGGGGAAAACAGAGACCCAGTACTTC. J is TRBJ2-5 and V is TRBV7-2; D possibly uses TRBD1 or TRBD2 (5 bases each). Trimming stripped 8 bases from V and 4 bases from J, with 20 bases between. CDR3 length: 15 residues. Germline-derived CDR1 and CDR2 are SGHTA and FQGNSA. The complete variable domain, with remaining parts taken from reference TRBV7-2 and TRBJ2-5, reads GAGVSQSPSNKVTEKGKDVELRCDPISGHTALYWYRQSLGQGLEFLIYFQGNSAPDKSGLPSDRFSAERTGGSVSTLTIQRTQQEDSAVYLCASGSQWGKTETQYFGPGTRLLVL.